Below are 31 T cell receptor beta chains sequenced from a single sample in a study of OX40 agonist ivuxolimab in advanced cancers. Assay used: immunoSEQ multiplex PCR; TCRdb lists only in-frame clones, some missing. Of 70,000 to 85,000 clones detected, around 82% appear once; the ten largest clones hold approximately 2%. This specimen consisted of CD4+ or CD8+ T cells sorted from blood, obtained in a trial of the OX40 agonist ivuxolimab. Every receptor here comes from an adult with an advanced solid tumor such as melanoma, head and neck, liver or kidney cancer.

This chain joins TRBV5-6 and TRBJ2-3; 13 nucleotides line up with TRBD2. The CDR3 is made up of 17 amino acids. Germline values: CDR1 SGHDT, CDR2 YYEEEE. With V trimmed by 0 bases and J by 4 bases, 5 bases remained unmatched. The CDR3 DNA reads TGTGCCAGCAGCTTGGTGCCGGGACTAGCGGGATCAGATACGCAGTATTTT. Amino acids: CASSLVPGLAGSDTQYF.

The J gene is TRBJ1-6, the V gene TRBV9; D is perhaps TRBD1 (5 bases). Germline lookup yields CDR1 SGDLS and CDR2 YYNGEE. The CDR3 spans 17 residues. Trimming cost V 4 bases and J 6 bases, with 20 bases left between them. This chain's CDR3 is CASSFNPGPTANSPLHF. The CDR3 bases are TGTGCCAGCAGCTTTAACCCGGGACCGACGGCTAATTCACCCCTCCACTTT.

V and J are TRBV7-8 and TRBJ1-1; 9 bases map to TRBD1. The CDR3 covers 13 residues. CDR1 and CDR2 (germline): SGHVS, FQNEAQ. V dropped 5 bases and J dropped 5; count of bases not matched to a gene: 3. The CDR3 coding sequence is TGTGCCAGCAGCCTCGGGACAGGGACTGAAGCTTTCTTT. It is translated as CASSLGTGTEAFF. Full variable domain (rest looked up from reference TRBV7-8 and TRBJ1-1): GAGVSQSPRYKVAKRGQDVALRCDPISGHVSLFWYQQALGQGPEFLTYFQNEAQLDKSGLPSDRFFAERPEGSVSTLKIQRTQQEDSAVYLCASSLGTGTEAFFGQGTRLTVV.

The CDR3 here is CASSDSGTGAEQYF. CDR3 sequence (DNA): TGTGCCAGCAGTGACTCCGGGACAGGGGCCGAGCAGTACTTC. The rearrangement uses TRBV2 and TRBJ2-7, with 10 bases aligning to TRBD1. The junction had 5 bases not matched to a gene; V was cut back by 3 bases and J by 6 bases. Looked up from germline, CDR1 is SNHLY and CDR2 is FYNNEI. The CDR3 is 14 amino acids.

The V gene is TRBV5-1, the J gene TRBJ2-5; no clear D gene. Germline V CDR1 and CDR2: SGHRS, YFSETQ. This CDR3 has 13 amino acids. Trimming removed 2 bases from V and 1 base from J, with 6 bases in between. This CDR3 is CASSFPFQETQYF. For the CDR3, the DNA is TGCGCCAGCAGCTTCCCTTTCCAAGAGACCCAGTACTTC.

This sequence joins TRBV7-3 and TRBJ2-5, with D tentatively TRBD2 (5 bases). The V end was cut by 3 bases, the J end by 1 base, with 9 bases between. The CDR3 runs to 14 residues. Germline V CDR1 and CDR2: SGHTA, FQGTGA. The CDR3 DNA is TGTGCCAGCAGCTTGTCGGGAACCCAAGAGACCCAGTACTTC. Protein product: CASSLSGTQETQYF. The variable domain in full, with the rest retrieved from reference TRBV7-3 and TRBJ2-5, is GAGVSQTPSNKVTEKGKYVELRCDPISGHTALYWYRQSLGQGPEFLIYFQGTGAADDSGLPNDRFFAVRPEGSVSTLKIQRTERGDSAVYLCASSLSGTQETQYFGPGTRLLVL.

The gene calls are TRBV18 and TRBJ1-1; D might be TRBD1 (6 bases). CDR3 length equals 13 residues. The germline gives CDR1 KGHSH, CDR2 LQKENI. Deletions cut 5 bases from V and 1 base from J, with 8 bases between. The CDR3 DNA reads TGTGCCAGCTCATTAGGGGGGAACACTGAAGCTTTCTTT. Translation gives CASSLGGNTEAFF.

In this sample, this clone turned up a few times. The chain is built from TRBV5-1 and TRBJ2-3, with 11 positions matching TRBD2. Germline CDR1 and CDR2: SGHRS and YFSETQ. Trimming removed 0 bases from V and 4 bases from J; junction bases left unmatched: 4. The length of the CDR3 is 16 residues. The CDR3 DNA is TGCGCCAGCAGCTTGGATGGACTAGCGGGCTCAGATACGCAGTATTTT. Translation: CASSLDGLAGSDTQYF. The full variable domain, completed using reference TRBV5-1 and TRBJ2-3, is KAGVTQTPRYLIKTRGQQVTLSCSPISGHRSVSWYQQTPGQGLQFLFEYFSETQRNKGNFPGRFSGRQFSNSRSEMNVSTLELGDSALYLCASSLDGLAGSDTQYFGPGTRLTVL.

The V call is TRBV7-9, the J call TRBJ1-1; the match to TRBD1 covers 7 bases. The CDR3 loop spans 14 amino acids. V lost 8 bases to trimming and J lost 1 base; unmatched junction nucleotides: 7. CDR1 and CDR2 (germline): SEHNR, FQNEAQ (reference sequence). CDR3 protein: CASGFGTENTEAFF. The CDR3 DNA reads TGTGCCAGCGGGTTCGGGACAGAGAACACTGAAGCTTTCTTT.

The rearrangement links TRBV5-6 to TRBJ1-2, with no clear D. Germline V CDR1 and CDR2: SGHDT, YYEEEE. The germline V and J ends were trimmed by 4 bases and 8 bases, with 15 bases remaining between them. The CDR3 length is 13 residues. CDR3 nucleotide sequence: TGTGCCAGCAGCAAACGGGCCGCATGGGGCTACACCTTC. The encoded protein is CASSKRAAWGYTF.

The chain combines TRBV18 with TRBJ2-7, with a tentative D call TRBD1 (5 bases). This CDR3 has 15 residues. Trimming removed 0 bases at V and 3 bases at J, with 12 bases between. Germline CDR1 is KGHSH and CDR2 is LQKENI. As DNA, the CDR3 is TGTGCCAGCTCACCACCCCAGGGAAAACACTACGAGCAGTACTTC. It specifies CASSPPQGKHYEQYF.

This clone has a single count. The chain combines TRBV6-5 with TRBJ1-3; D ambiguous. Per germline, CDR1 MNHEY and CDR2 SVGAGI. The CDR3 is 13 amino acids. Between the trimmed V and J ends, which lost 7 bases and 4 bases, there was a span of 11 bases. The CDR3 nucleotides are TGTGCCAGCACTACCGTCGGGGGAAACACCATATATTTT. Amino acids: CASTTVGGNTIYF.

The genes are TRBV11-2 and TRBJ2-5; TRBD2 matches at 9 bases. Germline lookup yields CDR1 SGHAT and CDR2 FQNNGV. V trimming: 1 base; J trimming: 4 bases; junction bases outside the gene matches: 1. This CDR3 has 14 amino acids. CDR3 coding DNA: TGTGCCAGCAGCTTAGTGCGGGGGGGAGAGACCCAGTACTTC. Amino acid sequence: CASSLVRGGETQYF.

The chain joins TRBV4-1 to TRBJ2-3, with TRBD2 as a possible D gene (5 bases). Trimming shortened V by 5 bases and J by 4 bases, and 16 bases separated the two germline ends. The CDR3 sequence is 15 residues long. CDR1 and CDR2 (germline): MGHRA, YSYEKL. The CDR3 loop reads CASSRTSGLPDTQYF. The CDR3 bases are TGCGCCAGCAGCAGAACTAGTGGCCTCCCAGATACGCAGTATTTT.

This rearrangement joins TRBV4-1 to TRBJ2-2; a weak D match, TRBD1 (5 bases). V was clipped by 9 bases and J by 0 bases, with 23 bases between them. The germline V gene encodes CDR1 MGHRA and CDR2 YSYEKL. The CDR3 runs to 18 residues. CDR3 nucleotide sequence: TGCGCCAGTCTGGACCTTGGGGCGACAACTGCGAACACCGGGGAGCTGTTTTTT. This codes for CASLDLGATTANTGELFF.

V is TRBV27 and J is TRBJ2-7, with D perhaps TRBD1 (5 bases). From germline, CDR1 is MNHEY and CDR2 SMNVEV (reference sequence). The CDR3 covers 16 residues. The V end was cut by 2 bases, the J end by 4 bases, with 18 bases between. The CDR3 loop is CASSLRGDSPWYEQYF. In DNA, the CDR3 is TGTGCCAGCAGTTTAAGGGGTGACTCTCCGTGGTACGAGCAGTACTTC.

J is TRBJ2-2 and V is TRBV30; no clear D gene. Per germline, CDR1 GTSNPN and CDR2 SVGIG (reference sequence). V lost 4 bases and J lost 6, with 12 bases in between. This CDR3 comprises 13 residues. The CDR3 loop reads CAWKRQAAGELFF. DNA of the CDR3: TGTGCCTGGAAGAGGCAGGCTGCCGGGGAGCTGTTTTTT.

This clone has a single count. The rearrangement links TRBV19 to TRBJ2-1; D unresolved. V was clipped by 5 bases and J by 4 bases, with 3 bases between them. This CDR3 spans 11 amino acids. The germline V gene has CDR1 LNHDA and CDR2 SQIVND (reference sequence). CDR3 DNA: TGTGCCAGTAGTCTTTACAATGAGCAGTTCTTC. Amino acids: CASSLYNEQFF.

The chain joins TRBV15 to TRBJ2-2; 9 nucleotides match TRBD2. CDR3 length: 17 residues. Per germline, CDR1 LNHNV and CDR2 YYDKDF (reference sequence). The V gene end was trimmed by 0 bases and the J gene end by 5 bases; junction bases not matched to a gene: 7. The CDR3 DNA follows: TGTGCCACCAGCAGAGATCCGTCTAGCGGGATGACCGGGGAGCTGTTTTTT. As protein: CATSRDPSSGMTGELFF.

This clone has just a few counts. J is TRBJ2-6 and V is TRBV19; D gene uncertain. The CDR3 totals 13 residues. CDR1 LNHDA and CDR2 SQIVND come from the germline V gene (reference sequence). Trimming shortened V by 7 bases and J by 0 bases, and 4 bases separated the two germline ends. The CDR3 spells CASKSSGANVLTF. Written as DNA, the CDR3 is TGTGCCAGTAAAAGCTCTGGGGCCAACGTCCTGACTTTC.

The rearrangement joins TRBV11-2 to TRBJ1-5; D gene uncertain. Trimming stripped 1 base from V and 1 base from J, with 8 bases between. Germline assignment: CDR1 SGHAT and CDR2 FQNNGV. The CDR3 loop spans 15 amino acids. The CDR3 DNA reads as TGTGCCAGCAGCTTAGCCCCAGGAAGCAATCAGCCCCAGCATTTT. This gives the protein CASSLAPGSNQPQHF.

This chain links TRBV7-9 with TRBJ2-5, with 7 bases that match TRBD1. The V and J ends lost 6 bases and 5 bases, in that order; junction bases with no gene match: 6. The CDR3 consists of 13 residues. Germline V gives CDR1 SEHNR, CDR2 FQNEAQ (reference sequence). CDR3 in DNA: TGTGCCAGCAGAGAGGGGGCTGGGGAGACCCAGTACTTC. This codes for CASREGAGETQYF.

This clone was observed once. The CDR3 here is CASSQGGSANYGYTF. The CDR3 region has the DNA TGTGCCAGCAGCCAAGGTGGTTCAGCTAACTATGGCTACACCTTC. The rearrangement joins TRBV4-2 to TRBJ1-2; no reliable D call. The V end was cut by 1 base, the J end by 0 bases, with 9 bases between. Per germline, CDR1 LGHNA and CDR2 YNFKEQ. This CDR3 comprises 15 residues.

Only one count was recorded for this clone. The genes are TRBV5-1 and TRBJ1-1; D remains unclear. The CDR3 has 15 amino acids. In germline, CDR1 is SGHRS, CDR2 YFSETQ. Between the trimmed V and J ends, which lost 1 base and 0 bases, there was a span of 10 bases. The CDR3 spells CASSLNGELNTEAFF. The CDR3 bases are TGCGCCAGCAGCTTGAATGGAGAGTTGAACACTGAAGCTTTCTTT.

The rearrangement joins TRBV27 to TRBJ2-5, with no clear D. CDR3 size: 14 residues. In germline, CDR1 is MNHEY, CDR2 SMNVEV (reference sequence). V gave up 5 bases and J gave up 2 bases, with 12 bases separating them. For the CDR3, the DNA is TGTGCCAGCAGTCAGGAGTACTATCAAGAGACCCAGTACTTC. Translating gives CASSQEYYQETQYF.

The chain has TRBV11-2 and TRBJ1-2; 7 nucleotides agree with TRBD1. The germline CDR1 and CDR2 sequences are SGHAT and FQNNGV. The V gene end was trimmed by 5 bases and the J gene end by 7 bases; junction bases not matched to a gene: 13. This CDR3 spans 15 amino acids. Here the CDR3 DNA reads TGTGCCAGCAGCCCCTTACGACAGGGAATGACTGGCTACACCTTC. It specifies CASSPLRQGMTGYTF.

The chain uses TRBV7-2 and TRBJ2-5; 8 bases are a match to TRBD2. Germline values: CDR1 SGHTA, CDR2 FQGNSA. The CDR3 has 16 amino acids. V dropped 5 bases and J dropped 0; count of bases not matched to a gene: 8. Here the CDR3 DNA reads TGTGCCAGCAGCCTGATAGCGGGGACGTACCAAGAGACCCAGTACTTC. Translating it yields CASSLIAGTYQETQYF. Looking up the rest from reference TRBV7-2 and TRBJ2-5 gives the full variable domain: GAGVSQSPSNKVTEKGKDVELRCDPISGHTALYWYRQSLGQGLEFLIYFQGNSAPDKSGLPSDRFSAERTGGSVSTLTIQRTQQEDSAVYLCASSLIAGTYQETQYFGPGTRLLVL.

The V and J genes are TRBV27 and TRBJ2-7, with 12 nucleotides matching TRBD1. Germline-derived CDR1 and CDR2 are MNHEY and SMNVEV (reference sequence). With V trimmed by 8 bases and J by 4 bases, 12 bases remained unmatched. This CDR3 region has 16 residues. CDR3 residues: CASGPMGQGAGYEQYF. CDR3 in DNA: TGTGCCAGCGGACCGATGGGACAGGGGGCGGGATACGAGCAGTACTTC.

The rearrangement uses TRBV6-6 and TRBJ2-7; 11 bases fit TRBD1. Trimming took 2 bases from V and 4 from J; bases not matched to a gene: 4. CDR1 is MNHNY, CDR2 SVGAGI, per germline (reference sequence). CDR3 length: 15 residues. The CDR3 here is CASSYIGQGAYEQYF. The DNA for the CDR3 is TGTGCCAGCAGTTACATAGGACAGGGGGCTTACGAGCAGTACTTC.

The V call is TRBV5-1, the J call TRBJ2-7; TRBD1 aligns across 10 bases. CDR3 length: 18 residues. V was pared by 5 bases and J by 0 bases, with 14 bases of the junction left unmatched. Germline CDR1 is SGHRS and CDR2 is YFSETQ. CDR3 bases: TGCGCCAGCAGATCCGGGACAGGGGAAACCTATAACTCCTACGAGCAGTACTTC. This encodes CASRSGTGETYNSYEQYF.

V usage is TRBV14 and J usage is TRBJ1-2; no clear D. Per the germline V gene, CDR1 is SGHDN and CDR2 is FVKESK. V was trimmed by 1 base and J by 5 bases, leaving 5 bases between them. CDR3 length: 12 amino acids. CDR3 loop: CASSQATYGYTF. The CDR3 DNA is TGTGCCAGCAGCCAAGCCACATATGGCTACACCTTC.